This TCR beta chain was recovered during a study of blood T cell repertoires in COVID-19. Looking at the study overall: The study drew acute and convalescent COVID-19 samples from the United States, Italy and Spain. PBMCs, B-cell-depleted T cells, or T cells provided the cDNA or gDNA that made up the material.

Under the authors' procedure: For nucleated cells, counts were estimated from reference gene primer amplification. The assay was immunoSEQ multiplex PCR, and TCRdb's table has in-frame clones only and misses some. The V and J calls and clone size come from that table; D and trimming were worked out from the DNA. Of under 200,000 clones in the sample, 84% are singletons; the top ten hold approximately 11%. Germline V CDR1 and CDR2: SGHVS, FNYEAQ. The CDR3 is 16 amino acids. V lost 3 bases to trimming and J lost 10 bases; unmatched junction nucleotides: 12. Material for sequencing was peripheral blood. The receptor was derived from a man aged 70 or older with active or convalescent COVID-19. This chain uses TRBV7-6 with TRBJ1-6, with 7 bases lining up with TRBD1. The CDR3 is CASSLVGGQSSSPLHF. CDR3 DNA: TGTGCCAGCAGCTTGGTGGGGGGACAGTCCTCGTCACCCCTCCACTTT.